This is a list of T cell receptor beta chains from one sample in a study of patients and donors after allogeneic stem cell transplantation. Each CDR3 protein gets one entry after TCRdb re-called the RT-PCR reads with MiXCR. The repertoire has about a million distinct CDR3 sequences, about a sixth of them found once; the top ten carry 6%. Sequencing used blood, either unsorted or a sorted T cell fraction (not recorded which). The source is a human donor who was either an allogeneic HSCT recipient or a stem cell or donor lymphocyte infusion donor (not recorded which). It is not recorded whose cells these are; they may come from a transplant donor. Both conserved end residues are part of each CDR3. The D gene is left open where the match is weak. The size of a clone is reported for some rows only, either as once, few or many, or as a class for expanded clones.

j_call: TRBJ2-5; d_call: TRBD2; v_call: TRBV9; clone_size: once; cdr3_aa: CASSVLAGGSLETQYF; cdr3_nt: TGTGCCAGCAGCGTATTGGCGGGGGGTAGTTTGGAGACCCAGTACTTC
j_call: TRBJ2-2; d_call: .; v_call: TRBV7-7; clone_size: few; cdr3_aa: CASSLGPGQRTGELFF; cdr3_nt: TGTGCCAGCAGCTTAGGGCCGGGACAACGCACCGGGGAGCTGTTTTTT
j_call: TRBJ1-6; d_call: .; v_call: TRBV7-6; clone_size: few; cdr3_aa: CASSLESGQQGNNSPLHF; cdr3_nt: TGTGCCAGCAGCTTAGAGTCGGGGCAGCAAGGGAATAATTCACCCCTCCACTTT
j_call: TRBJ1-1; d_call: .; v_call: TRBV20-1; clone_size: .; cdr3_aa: CSARDRVRTNTEAFF; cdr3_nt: TGCAGTGCTAGAGATCGGGTCAGGACAAACACTGAAGCTTTCTTT
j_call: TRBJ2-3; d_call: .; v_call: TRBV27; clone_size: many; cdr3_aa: CASSLSRSTDTQYF; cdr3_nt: TGTGCCAGCAGTTTAAGCAGGAGCACAGATACGCAGTATTTT
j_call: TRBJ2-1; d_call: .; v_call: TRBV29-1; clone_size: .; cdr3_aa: CSVERLVYGGEQFF; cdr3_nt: TGCAGCGTCGAGCGACTAGTATACGGCGGTGAGCAGTTCTTC
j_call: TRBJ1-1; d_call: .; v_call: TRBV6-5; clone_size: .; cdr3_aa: CASSYPGGEAFF; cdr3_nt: TGTGCCAGCAGTTATCCCGGGGGTGAAGCTTTCTTT
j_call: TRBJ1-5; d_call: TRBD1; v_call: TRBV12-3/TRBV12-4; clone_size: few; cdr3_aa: CASSPWTGSVGQPQHF; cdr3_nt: TGTGCCAGCAGCCCCTGGACAGGGTCGGTTGGTCAGCCCCAGCATTTT
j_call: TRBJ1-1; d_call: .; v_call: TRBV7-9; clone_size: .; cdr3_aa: CASSSEGVRNTEAFF; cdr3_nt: TGTGCCAGCAGCTCCGAAGGGGTGCGGAACACTGAAGCTTTCTTT
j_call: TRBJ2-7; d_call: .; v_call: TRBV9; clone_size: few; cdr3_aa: CASSVEGRPSDEQYF; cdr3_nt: TGTGCCAGCAGCGTAGAAGGACGCCCGAGTGACGAGCAGTACTTC
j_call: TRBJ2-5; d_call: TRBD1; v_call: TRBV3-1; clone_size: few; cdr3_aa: CASSLARGLGETQYF; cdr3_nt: TGTGCCAGCAGCCTAGCTAGGGGGCTGGGAGAGACCCAGTACTTC
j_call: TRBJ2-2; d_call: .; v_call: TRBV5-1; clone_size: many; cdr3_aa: CASSLTRGELFF; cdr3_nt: TGCGCCAGCAGCTTGACTCGAGGGGAGCTGTTTTTT
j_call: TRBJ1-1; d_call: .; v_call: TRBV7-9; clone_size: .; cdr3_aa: CASSLEVEAFF; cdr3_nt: TGTGCCAGCAGCTTAGAGGTTGAAGCTTTCTTT
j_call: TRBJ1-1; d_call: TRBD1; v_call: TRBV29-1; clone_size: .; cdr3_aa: CSVEYSNRGRTEAFF; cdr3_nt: TGCAGCGTTGAATATTCAAACAGGGGAAGGACTGAAGCTTTCTTT
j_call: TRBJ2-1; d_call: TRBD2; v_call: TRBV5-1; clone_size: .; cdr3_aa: CASSLGLAGGPPSYNEQFF; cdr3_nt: TGCGCCAGCAGCTTAGGACTAGCGGGGGGGCCTCCCTCCTACAATGAGCAGTTCTTC
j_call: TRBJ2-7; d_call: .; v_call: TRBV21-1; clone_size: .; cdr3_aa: CASSRRGVTGVNEQYF; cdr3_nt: TGTGCCAGCAGCAGGAGGGGAGTGACAGGGGTCAACGAGCAGTACTTC
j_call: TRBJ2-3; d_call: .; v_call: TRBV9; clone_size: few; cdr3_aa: CASSPPTSASTDTQYF; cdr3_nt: TGTGCCAGCAGCCCCCCGACGAGTGCTAGCACAGATACGCAGTATTTT
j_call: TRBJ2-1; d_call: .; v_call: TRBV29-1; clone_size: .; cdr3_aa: CSVVGEGYNEQFF; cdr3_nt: TGCAGCGTTGTTGGAGAGGGATACAATGAGCAGTTCTTC
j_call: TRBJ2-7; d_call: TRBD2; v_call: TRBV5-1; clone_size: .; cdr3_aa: CASASSGNEQYF; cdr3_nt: TGCGCCAGCGCGAGTAGCGGGAACGAGCAGTACTTC
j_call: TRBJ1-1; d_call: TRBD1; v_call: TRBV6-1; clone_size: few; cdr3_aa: CASSATGWMGEAFF; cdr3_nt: TGTGCCAGCAGTGCGACAGGGTGGATGGGTGAAGCTTTCTTT
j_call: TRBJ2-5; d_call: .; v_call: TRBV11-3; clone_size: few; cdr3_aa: CASSQFSGTQETQYF; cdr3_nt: TGTGCCAGCAGCCAATTCTCAGGGACTCAAGAGACCCAGTACTTC
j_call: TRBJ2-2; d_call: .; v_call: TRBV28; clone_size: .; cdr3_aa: CASSFAGVGNTGELFF; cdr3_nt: TGTGCCAGCAGTTTCGCCGGGGTCGGGAACACCGGGGAGCTGTTTTTT
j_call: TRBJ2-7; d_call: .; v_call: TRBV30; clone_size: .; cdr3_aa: CAWSVTPYEQYF; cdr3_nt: TGTGCCTGGAGTGTCACGCCCTACGAGCAGTACTTC
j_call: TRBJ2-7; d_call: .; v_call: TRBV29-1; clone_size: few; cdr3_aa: CSVEVGASYEQYF; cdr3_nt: TGCAGCGTTGAAGTAGGAGCCTCCTACGAGCAGTACTTC
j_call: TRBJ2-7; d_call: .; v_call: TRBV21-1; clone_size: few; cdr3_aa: CASSIHTPRETSYEQYF; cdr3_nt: TGTGCCAGCAGCATCCACACCCCCCGGGAGACCTCTTACGAGCAGTACTTC
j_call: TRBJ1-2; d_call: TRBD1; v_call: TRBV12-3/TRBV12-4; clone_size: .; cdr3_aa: CASSPDRVRYGYTF; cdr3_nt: TGTGCCAGCAGTCCCGACAGGGTGCGGTATGGCTACACCTTC
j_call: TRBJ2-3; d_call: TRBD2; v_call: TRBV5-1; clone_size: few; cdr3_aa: CASSPDLSGRSDTQYF; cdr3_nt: TGCGCCAGCAGCCCGGACCTTAGCGGGAGGTCAGATACGCAGTATTTT
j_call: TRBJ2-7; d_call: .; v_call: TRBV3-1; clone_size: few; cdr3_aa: CASSRFRDLSYEQYF; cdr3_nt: TGTGCCAGCAGCCGGTTCCGGGACTTGTCCTACGAGCAGTACTTC
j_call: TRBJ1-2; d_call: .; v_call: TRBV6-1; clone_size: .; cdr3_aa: CASTNHGGRNYGYTF; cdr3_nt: TGTGCCAGCACCAACCACGGGGGAAGAAACTATGGCTACACCTTC
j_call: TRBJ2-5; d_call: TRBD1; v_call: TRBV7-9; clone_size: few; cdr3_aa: CASSLGTGGIRQETQYF; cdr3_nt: TGTGCCAGCAGCTTAGGGACAGGGGGAATTCGGCAAGAGACCCAGTACTTC
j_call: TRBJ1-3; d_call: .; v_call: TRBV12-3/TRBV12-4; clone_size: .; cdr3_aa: CASIPRGGPGNTIYF; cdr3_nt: TGTGCCAGCATCCCAAGGGGCGGGCCTGGAAACACCATATATTTT
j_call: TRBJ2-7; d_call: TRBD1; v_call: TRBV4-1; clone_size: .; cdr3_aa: CASSQLTGGTYEQYF; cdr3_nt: TGCGCCAGCAGCCAATTGACAGGGGGCACCTACGAGCAGTACTTC
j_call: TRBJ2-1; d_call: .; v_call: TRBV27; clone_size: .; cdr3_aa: CASSLSSDSAYNEQFF; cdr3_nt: TGTGCCAGCAGTTTATCTTCTGACAGCGCCTACAATGAGCAGTTCTTC
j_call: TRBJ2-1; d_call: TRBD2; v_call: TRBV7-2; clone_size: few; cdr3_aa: CASSLRGTSGGINEQFF; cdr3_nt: TGTGCCAGCAGCTTAAGGGGGACTAGCGGGGGGATCAATGAGCAGTTCTTC
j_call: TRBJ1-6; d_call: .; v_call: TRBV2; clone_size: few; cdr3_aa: CASSEDRNNSPLHF; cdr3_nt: TGTGCCAGCAGTGAGGACAGAAATAATTCACCCCTCCACTTT
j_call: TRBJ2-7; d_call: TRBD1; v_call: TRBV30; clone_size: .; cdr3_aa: CAWTNGQGKNEQYF; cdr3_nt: TGTGCCTGGACCAACGGACAGGGAAAGAACGAGCAGTACTTC
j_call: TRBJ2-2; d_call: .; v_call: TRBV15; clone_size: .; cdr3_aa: CATRYDRNTGELFF; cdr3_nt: TGTGCCACCAGATATGACAGGAACACCGGGGAGCTGTTTTTT
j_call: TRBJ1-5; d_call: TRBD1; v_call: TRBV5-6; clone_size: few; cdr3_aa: CASSTRTGFDQPQHF; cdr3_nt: TGTGCCAGCAGCACCCGGACAGGGTTTGATCAGCCCCAGCATTTT
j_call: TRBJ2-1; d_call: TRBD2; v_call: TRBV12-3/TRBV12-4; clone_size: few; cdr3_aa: CASRPSGTRANEQFF; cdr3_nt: TGTGCCAGCAGACCTAGCGGGACACGGGCCAATGAGCAGTTCTTC
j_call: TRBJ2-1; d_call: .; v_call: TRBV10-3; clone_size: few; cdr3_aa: CAIRGGTHASYNEQFF; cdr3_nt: TGTGCCATCAGGGGAGGGACACACGCCTCCTACAATGAGCAGTTCTTC
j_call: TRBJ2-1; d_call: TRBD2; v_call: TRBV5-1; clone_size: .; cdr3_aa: CASSPARLAGEYNEQFF; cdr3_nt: TGCGCCAGCAGCCCGGCGAGACTAGCGGGGGAATACAATGAGCAGTTCTTC
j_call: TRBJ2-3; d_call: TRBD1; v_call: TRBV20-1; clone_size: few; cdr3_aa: CSARRTGGLTDTQYF; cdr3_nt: TGCAGTGCTCGACGGACAGGGGGCTTAACAGATACGCAGTATTTT
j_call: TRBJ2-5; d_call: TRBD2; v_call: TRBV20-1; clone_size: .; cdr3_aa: CSAEPPTSGGQGTQYF; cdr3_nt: TGCAGTGCCGAGCCCCCGACTAGCGGGGGCCAGGGGACCCAGTACTTC
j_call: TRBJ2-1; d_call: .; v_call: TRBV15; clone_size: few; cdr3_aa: CATSTGEGSFSYNEQFF; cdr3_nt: TGTGCCACCAGCACGGGGGAAGGATCATTCTCCTACAATGAGCAGTTCTTC
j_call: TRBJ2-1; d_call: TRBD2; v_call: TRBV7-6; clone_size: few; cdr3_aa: CASSRFSGRAGNEQFF; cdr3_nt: TGTGCCAGCAGTCGATTTAGCGGGAGGGCAGGAAATGAGCAGTTCTTC
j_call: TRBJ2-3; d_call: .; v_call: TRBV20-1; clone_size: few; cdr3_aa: CSARDRRRGGIDTQYF; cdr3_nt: TGCAGTGCTAGAGATCGTCGGCGGGGTGGAATCGATACGCAGTATTTT
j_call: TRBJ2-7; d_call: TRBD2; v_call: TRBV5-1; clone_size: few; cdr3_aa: CASSLELAGPYEQYF; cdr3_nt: TGTGCCAGCAGCTTAGAACTAGCGGGACCCTACGAGCAGTACTTC
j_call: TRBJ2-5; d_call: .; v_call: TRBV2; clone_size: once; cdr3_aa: CASHPGLETQYF; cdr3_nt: TGTGCCAGCCATCCGGGCCTGGAGACCCAGTACTTC
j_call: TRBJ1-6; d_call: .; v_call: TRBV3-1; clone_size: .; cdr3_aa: CASSQGGVRISPLHF; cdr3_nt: TGTGCCAGCAGCCAAGGGGGGGTAAGGATTTCACCCCTCCACTTT
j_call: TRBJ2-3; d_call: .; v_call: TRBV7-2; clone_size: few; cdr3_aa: CASSRRVGRTPRDTQYF; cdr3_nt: TGTGCCAGCAGTCGGAGGGTGGGACGCACGCCCAGGGATACGCAGTATTTT
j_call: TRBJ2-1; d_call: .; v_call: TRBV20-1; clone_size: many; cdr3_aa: CSASPRWNEQFF; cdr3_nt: TGCAGTGCTAGCCCCAGGTGGAATGAGCAGTTCTTC
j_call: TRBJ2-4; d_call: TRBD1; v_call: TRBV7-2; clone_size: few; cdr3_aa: CASSLTGGIAKNIQYF; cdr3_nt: TGTGCCAGCAGCCTTACAGGGGGCATTGCCAAAAACATTCAGTACTTC
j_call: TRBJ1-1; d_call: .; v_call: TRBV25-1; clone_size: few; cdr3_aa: CASSGSPGAFF; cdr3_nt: TGTGCCAGCAGTGGGTCTCCTGGAGCTTTCTTT
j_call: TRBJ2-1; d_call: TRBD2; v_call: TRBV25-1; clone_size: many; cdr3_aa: CASSEFFGTSGNNEQFF; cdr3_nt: TGTGCCAGCAGCGAGTTTTTCGGGACTAGCGGAAACAATGAGCAGTTCTTC
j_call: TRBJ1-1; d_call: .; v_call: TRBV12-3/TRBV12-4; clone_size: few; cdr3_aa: CASSLEYPEAFF; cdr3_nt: TGTGCCAGCAGTTTAGAGTATCCTGAAGCTTTCTTT
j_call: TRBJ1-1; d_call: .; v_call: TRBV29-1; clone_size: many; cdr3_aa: CSVVGGLNTEAFF; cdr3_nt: TGCAGCGTTGTGGGGGGGCTGAACACTGAAGCTTTCTTT
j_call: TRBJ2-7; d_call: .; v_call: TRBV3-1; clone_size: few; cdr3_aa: CASSPNFYEQYF; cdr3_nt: TGTGCCAGCAGCCCCAATTTCTACGAGCAGTACTTC